A single T cell receptor beta chain is shown here with its context. V was clipped by 4 bases and J by 2 bases, with 8 bases between them. The germline V gene has CDR1 SEHNR and CDR2 FQNEAQ (reference sequence). The CDR3 sequence is 13 residues long. In the authors' workflow: Reference gene primer amplification gave estimated nucleated cell counts. Using immunoSEQ multiplex PCR, the repertoire was profiled, and TCRdb retains in-frame clones only, with some absent. That table is the source of V, J and clone size, and D and trimming were worked out from the DNA. The sample holds 100,000 to 150,000 clones, about 70% seen once. The Seattle patients joined while their infection was active and were tracked longitudinally afterward. The sample comes from a study of blood T cell repertoires in COVID-19. Across the whole study: Specimens from acute and convalescent COVID-19 originated in the United States, Italy and Spain. The analysed material was cDNA or gDNA that came from T cells, B-cell-depleted T cells, or PBMCs.

Sequencing was done on a sample of peripheral blood. The V gene is TRBV7-9, the J gene TRBJ2-5; maybe TRBD2 (6 bases). This receptor was identified in an elderly man with COVID-19, enrolled during active disease. CDR3 in DNA: TGTGCCAGCAGCTCGGACTATCAAGAGACCCAGTACTTC. Its translation: CASSSDYQETQYF.